These T cell receptor beta chains were read from a single sample in a study of blood T cell repertoires in COVID-19. Assay used: immunoSEQ multiplex PCR; TCRdb lists only in-frame clones, some missing. In the table there are about 400,000 clones, approximately 89% of which are singletons. The sequencing sample was made of PBMCs or T cells enriched from blood (not recorded which). All receptors derive from a middle-aged man in a cohort exposed to, infected with or recovered from COVID-19 (not recorded which). The conserved cysteine and the conserved F or W are not part of the CDR3 here.

cdr3_length,v_call,j_call,cdr3_aa
12,TRBV27,TRBJ2-3,ATRGTGSTDTQY
12,TRBV28,TRBJ1-4,ASRYGQGYEKLF
12,TRBV7-6,TRBJ2-3,ASSLGRAIDTQY
17,TRBV2,TRBJ2-1,ASSERAYLLADSYNEQF
12,TRBV24-1,TRBJ1-4,AVQSPGLNEKLF
10,TRBV7-3,TRBJ2-2,ASRRDTGELF
12,TRBV6-6,TRBJ2-7,ASSAGTRGYEQY
11,TRBV19,TRBJ1-2,ASSIERYYGYT
13,TRBV5-4,TRBJ2-5,ASSPSSGRRETQY
15,TRBV21-1,TRBJ2-1,ASSKALSTSGSNEQF
11,TRBV14,TRBJ2-1,ASSQVSGTRQF
11,TRBV4-2,TRBJ2-7,ASSQVAGEQQY
13,TRBV5-1,TRBJ2-1,ASSYGQGSYNEQF
14,TRBV18,TRBJ1-3,ASSPYDGSSGNTIY
9,TRBV10-3,TRBJ2-7,AIRGAYEQY
13,TRBV6-5,TRBJ1-6,ASSYSGRFGSPLH
10,TRBV3-1/TRBV3-2,TRBJ1-1,ASSQAVSEAF
12,TRBV5-1,TRBJ2-3,ASSLGSVTDTQY
14,TRBV3-1/TRBV3-2,TRBJ2-3,ASSPPFGQHTDTQY
15,TRBV2,TRBJ1-5,ASSEALRVNSNQPQH
11,TRBV2,TRBJ1-4,ASIQDRDEKLF
14,TRBV15,TRBJ2-7,ATSREGTGGAYEQY
13,TRBV3-1/TRBV3-2,TRBJ2-5,ASSPFSGRRKTQY
15,TRBV10-3,TRBJ2-1,AISEISSSGLHNEQF
12,TRBV28,TRBJ1-5,ASSRGFGNQPQH
13,TRBV27,TRBJ2-7,ASSPRAGPYYEQY
11,TRBV19,TRBJ1-4,ASRQGSVEKLF
12,TRBV9,TRBJ1-2,ASSVGQGAIGYT
11,TRBV25-1,TRBJ1-5,ASSYQGNQPQH
12,TRBV13,TRBJ2-7,ASSLPGGSYEQY
13,TRBV5-1,TRBJ2-1,ASSLLAGAHNEQF
13,TRBV6-5,TRBJ2-7,ASMRARQGLSEQY
11,TRBV5-6,TRBJ2-7,ASRSLLGYEQY
14,TRBV7-8,TRBJ2-5,ASSRGGGPSWETQY
11,TRBV4-1,TRBJ1-1,ASSLGRNTEAF
14,TRBV3-1/TRBV3-2,TRBJ2-2,ASSHRDRHSGGELF
12,TRBV5-1,TRBJ2-5,ASSFQAGQETQY
12,TRBV6-5,TRBJ2-7,ASSHRDRVYEQY
14,TRBV7-6,TRBJ2-1,ASSRGDGGGYNEQF
13,TRBV5-1,TRBJ1-5,ASSLAGQHSQPQH
12,TRBV18,TRBJ1-5,ASSQLTGDQPQH
16,TRBV14,TRBJ2-3,ASSPLLTSGRTTDTQY
14,TRBV2,TRBJ2-3,ASRPDRGRNPDTQY
13,TRBV7-2,TRBJ2-2,ASNPTGLNTGELF
12,TRBV5-4,TRBJ2-4,ASSQRDSQNIQY
14,TRBV11-2,TRBJ2-1,ASSLGDMSSYNEQF
11,TRBV30,TRBJ2-1,AWSPGLYNEQF
14,TRBV18,TRBJ2-1,ASSPRSGISYNEQF
17,TRBV2,TRBJ2-4,ASSAKPGLAGLAKNIQY
13,TRBV19,TRBJ1-5,ASSRQGARGQPQH
13,TRBV5-1,TRBJ2-7,ASSWGSGTSYEQY
11,TRBV20-1,TRBJ1-1,SASPGSNTEAF
14,TRBV19,TRBJ2-3,ASSGETSARTDTQY
14,TRBV5-1,TRBJ2-2,ASTPSGRATAGELF
12,TRBV9,TRBJ2-1,ASRGLAGDNEQF